This T cell receptor beta chain comes out of a study of T cell repertoires in cytomegalovirus infection. Study information: Shared public TCR beta signatures pointed to both CMV infection and a matching HLA type.

A single record per CDR3 protein comes from TCRdb applying MiXCR to the reads. The sample consists of approximately 500,000 distinct CDR3 sequences, 15% to 20% of them appearing once. Study-level findings and limits: The study identified carriers of CMV plus the relevant HLA from cumulative public TCR beta family frequency.

This clonotype turned up a few times. Its specificity is unknown. The TCR originated in a human donor in good health (CMV status not recorded). Some clones in this sample may be carry-over from other donors' samples. The sequenced sample consisted of CD8+ T cells from PBMCs.

The chain's CDR3 is CASSSEGVSYNEQFF. As DNA, the CDR3 is TGTGCCAGCAGCTCAGAGGGGGTTTCGTACAATGAGCAGTTCTTC. The chain links TRBV9 to TRBJ2-1, with a tentative D call TRBD1 (6 bases). CDR3 length: 15 residues. Germline values: CDR1 SGDLS, CDR2 YYNGEE. Trimming took off 4 bases at V and 4 bases at J, with 15 bases between the two ends.